This entry describes one T cell receptor beta chain. Its antigen is unidentified. The sample belongs to a study of neurological immune-mediated disorders. Study observations and caveats: The most TCR clonal expansion was seen in HTLV-1-associated myelopathy, whereas the least was seen in multiple sclerosis, below the level in healthy controls.

The time point is: technical triplicate 2. Each CDR3 protein is one row after TCRdb ran MiXCR on the 5' RACE reads. Altogether under 65,000 distinct CDR3 sequences are present, about 24% being singletons, with the ten largest covering around 4.5%. Sequencing input: PBMCs. The TCR originated in a man aged 60-69 years with HTLV-1-associated myelopathy (HAM/TSP).

CDR3 loop: CASSQGDSSYEQYF. The CDR3 DNA reads as TGCGCCAGCAGCCAAGGGGACAGCTCCTACGAGCAGTACTTC. The rearrangement links TRBV4-1 to TRBJ2-1; 7 nucleotides agree with TRBD1. Judging by the DNA end, TRBJ2-7 fits better; the J call may be wrong. The CDR3 runs 14 residues. The germline gives CDR1 MGHRA, CDR2 YSYEKL.